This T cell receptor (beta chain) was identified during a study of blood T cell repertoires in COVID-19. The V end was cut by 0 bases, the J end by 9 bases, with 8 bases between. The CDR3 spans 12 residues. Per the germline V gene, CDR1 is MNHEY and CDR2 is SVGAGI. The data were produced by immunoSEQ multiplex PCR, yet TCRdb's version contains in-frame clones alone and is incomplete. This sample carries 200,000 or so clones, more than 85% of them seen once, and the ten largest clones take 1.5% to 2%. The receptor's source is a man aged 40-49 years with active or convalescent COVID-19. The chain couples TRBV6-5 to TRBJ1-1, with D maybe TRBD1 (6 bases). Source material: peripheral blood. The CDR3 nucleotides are TGTGCCAGCAGTTACTCGGGGGGGCAAGCTTTCTTT. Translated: CASSYSGGQAFF.